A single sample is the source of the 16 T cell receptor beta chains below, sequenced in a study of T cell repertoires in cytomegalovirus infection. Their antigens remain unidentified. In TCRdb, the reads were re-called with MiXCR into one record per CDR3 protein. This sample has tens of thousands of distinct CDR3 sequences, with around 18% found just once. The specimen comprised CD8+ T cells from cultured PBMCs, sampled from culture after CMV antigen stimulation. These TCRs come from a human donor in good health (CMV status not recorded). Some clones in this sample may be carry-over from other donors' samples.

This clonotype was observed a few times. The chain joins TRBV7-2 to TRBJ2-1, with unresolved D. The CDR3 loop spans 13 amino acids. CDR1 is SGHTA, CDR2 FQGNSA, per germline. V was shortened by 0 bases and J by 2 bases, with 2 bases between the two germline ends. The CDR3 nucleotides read TGTGCCAGCAGCTTAGCGACCTACAATGAGCAGTTCTTC. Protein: CASSLATYNEQFF.

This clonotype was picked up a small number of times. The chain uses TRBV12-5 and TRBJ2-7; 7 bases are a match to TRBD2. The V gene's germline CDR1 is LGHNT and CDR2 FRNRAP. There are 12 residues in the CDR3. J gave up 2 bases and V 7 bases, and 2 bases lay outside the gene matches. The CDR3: CASEGRAYEQYF. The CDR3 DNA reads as TGTGCTAGTGAGGGGAGGGCCTACGAGCAGTACTTC.

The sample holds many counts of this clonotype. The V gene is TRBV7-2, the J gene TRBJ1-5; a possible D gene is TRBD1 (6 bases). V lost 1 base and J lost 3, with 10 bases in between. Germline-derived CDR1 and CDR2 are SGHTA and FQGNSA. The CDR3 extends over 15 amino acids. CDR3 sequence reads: CASSLDAGANQPQHF. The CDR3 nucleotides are TGTGCCAGCAGCTTAGACGCGGGGGCCAATCAGCCCCAGCATTTT.

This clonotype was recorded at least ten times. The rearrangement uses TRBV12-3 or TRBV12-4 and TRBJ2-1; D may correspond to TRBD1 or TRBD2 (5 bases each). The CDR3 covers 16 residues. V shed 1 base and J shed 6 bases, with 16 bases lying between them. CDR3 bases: TGTGCCAGCAGTTTAGGATCTCGGGGCACAACCAATGAGCAGTTCTTC. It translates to CASSLGSRGTTNEQFF.

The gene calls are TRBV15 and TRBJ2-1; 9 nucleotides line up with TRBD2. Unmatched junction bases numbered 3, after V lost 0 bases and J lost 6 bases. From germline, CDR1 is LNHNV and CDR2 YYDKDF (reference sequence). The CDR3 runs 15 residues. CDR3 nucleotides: TGTGCCACCAGCAGAGAGGGTAGCGGGAGCAATGAGCAGTTCTTC. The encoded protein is CATSREGSGSNEQFF.

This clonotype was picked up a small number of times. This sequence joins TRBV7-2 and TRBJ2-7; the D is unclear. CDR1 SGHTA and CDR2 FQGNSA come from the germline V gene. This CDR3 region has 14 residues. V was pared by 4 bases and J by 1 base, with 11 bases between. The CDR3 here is CASSSDTLSYEQYF. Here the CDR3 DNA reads TGTGCCAGCAGCTCTGACACATTATCCTACGAGCAGTACTTC.

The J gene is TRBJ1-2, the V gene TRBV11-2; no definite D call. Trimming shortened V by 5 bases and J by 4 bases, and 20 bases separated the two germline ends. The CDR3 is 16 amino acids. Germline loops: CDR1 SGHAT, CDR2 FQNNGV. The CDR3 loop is CASSQSRTTALYGYTF. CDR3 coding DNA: TGTGCCAGCAGCCAAAGTCGGACGACTGCCCTCTATGGCTACACCTTC.

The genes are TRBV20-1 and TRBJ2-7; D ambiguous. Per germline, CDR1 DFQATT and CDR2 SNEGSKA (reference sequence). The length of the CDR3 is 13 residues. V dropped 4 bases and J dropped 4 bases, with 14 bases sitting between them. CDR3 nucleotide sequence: TGCAGTGCTATGACGGAGACCCTTTACGAGCAGTACTTC. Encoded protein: CSAMTETLYEQYF.

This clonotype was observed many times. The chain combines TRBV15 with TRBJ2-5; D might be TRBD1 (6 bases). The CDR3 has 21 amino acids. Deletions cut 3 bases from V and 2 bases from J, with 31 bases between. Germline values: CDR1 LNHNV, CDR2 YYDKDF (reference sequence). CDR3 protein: CATSREPYRVSGTEWQETQYF. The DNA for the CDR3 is TGTGCCACCAGCAGGGAACCCTACAGGGTTTCTGGCACTGAATGGCAAGAGACCCAGTACTTC.

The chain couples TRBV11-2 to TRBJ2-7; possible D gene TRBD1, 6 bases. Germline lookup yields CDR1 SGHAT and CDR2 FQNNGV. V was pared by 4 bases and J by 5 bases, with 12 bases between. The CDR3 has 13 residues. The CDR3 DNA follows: TGTGCCAGCAGCTGGCGACAGGTAGACGAGCAGTACTTC. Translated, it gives CASSWRQVDEQYF.

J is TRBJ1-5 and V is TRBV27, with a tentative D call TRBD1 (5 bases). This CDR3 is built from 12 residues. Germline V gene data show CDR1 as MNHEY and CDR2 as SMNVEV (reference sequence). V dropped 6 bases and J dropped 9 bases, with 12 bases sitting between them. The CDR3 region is CASRIFTGPQHF. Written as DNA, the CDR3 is TGTGCCAGCAGAATTTTTACAGGGCCCCAGCATTTT.

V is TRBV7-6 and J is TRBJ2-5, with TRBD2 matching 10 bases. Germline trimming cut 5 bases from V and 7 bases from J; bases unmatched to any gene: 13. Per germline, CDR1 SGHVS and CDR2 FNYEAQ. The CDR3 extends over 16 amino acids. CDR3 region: CASSDPGLAAMGTQYF. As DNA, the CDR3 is TGTGCCAGCAGCGATCCTGGACTAGCGGCTATGGGGACCCAGTACTTC.

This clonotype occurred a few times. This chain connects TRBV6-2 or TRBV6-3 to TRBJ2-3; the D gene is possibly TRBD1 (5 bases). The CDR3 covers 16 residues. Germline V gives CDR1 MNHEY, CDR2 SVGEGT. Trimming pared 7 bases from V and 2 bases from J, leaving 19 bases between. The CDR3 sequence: CASTNPRQLLTDTQYF. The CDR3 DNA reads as TGTGCCAGCACCAACCCAAGACAGCTACTCACAGATACGCAGTATTTT.

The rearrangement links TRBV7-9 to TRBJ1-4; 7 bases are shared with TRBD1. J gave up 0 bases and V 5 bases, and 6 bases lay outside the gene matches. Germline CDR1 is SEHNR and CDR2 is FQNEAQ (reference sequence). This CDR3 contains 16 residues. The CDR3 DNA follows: TGTGCCAGCAGCGATGACAGGGTCGCAACTAATGAAAAACTGTTTTTT. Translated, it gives CASSDDRVATNEKLFF.

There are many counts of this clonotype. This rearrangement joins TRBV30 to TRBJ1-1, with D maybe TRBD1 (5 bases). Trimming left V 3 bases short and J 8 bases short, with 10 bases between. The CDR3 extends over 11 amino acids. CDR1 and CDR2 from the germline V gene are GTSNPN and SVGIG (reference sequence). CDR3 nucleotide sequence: TGTGCCTGGAGCCAGGGTGCGGAAGCTTTCTTT. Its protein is CAWSQGAEAFF.

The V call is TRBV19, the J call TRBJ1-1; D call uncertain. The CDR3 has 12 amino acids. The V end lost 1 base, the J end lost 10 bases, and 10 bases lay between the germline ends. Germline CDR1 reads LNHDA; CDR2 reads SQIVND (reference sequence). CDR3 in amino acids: CASSIGSWGAFF. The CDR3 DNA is TGTGCCAGTAGTATAGGATCCTGGGGAGCTTTCTTT. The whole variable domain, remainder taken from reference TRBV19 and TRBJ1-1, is DGGITQSPKYLFRKEGQNVTLSCEQNLNHDAMYWYRQDPGQGLRLIYYSQIVNDFQKGDIAEGYSVSREKKESFPLTVTSAQKNPTAFYLCASSIGSWGAFFGQGTRLTVV.